This entry describes one TCR beta chain. The antigen is not known. V lost 3 bases and J lost 6; bases outside the gene matches: 8. CDR3 length: 15 residues. Germline CDR1 and CDR2: SGHTA and FQGNSA. This sample is part of a study of T cell responses to AZD1222 COVID-19 vaccine. Looking at the study overall: Second-dose timings of about 4 or about 12 weeks were pooled.

Profiled with immunoSEQ multiplex PCR; TCRdb holds only in-frame clones, not every one. The table has 120,000 to 150,000 clones, approximately 88% seen once; the top ten hold over 2.5%. Study-wide points: Donors were largely white British and mainly female; clonal diversity was possibly underestimated. Targets within unmutated variant regions were reportedly found for nearly half of spike-specific TCRs.

The J gene is TRBJ2-3, the V gene TRBV7-2; 8 bases fit TRBD2. The TCR comes from an adult in good health. Sequencing used peripheral blood, obtained on day 0 of AZD1222 vaccination. The CDR3: CASSFTSGLSDTQYF. In nucleotides, the CDR3 is TGTGCCAGCAGCTTCACTAGCGGCCTCTCCGATACGCAGTATTTT. The whole variable domain, filled in from reference TRBV7-2 and TRBJ2-3, reads GAGVSQSPSNKVTEKGKDVELRCDPISGHTALYWYRQSLGQGLEFLIYFQGNSAPDKSGLPSDRFSAERTGGSVSTLTIQRTQQEDSAVYLCASSFTSGLSDTQYFGPGTRLTVL.